These 25 T cell receptor beta chains originate from one sample sequenced in a study of control samples from healthy donors and cancer patients (dated by TCRdb to the early 2020s). The protocol used for the library was the immunoSEQ multiplex PCR assay. Here the immuneACCESS table is served through TCRdb, limited to in-frame sequences with V and J called. Missing clones are a known gap in these copies; in checked studies unresolved V genes cover under half, and the rest lacks a known reason. The sample includes around 160,000 clones, with under 95% observed a single time. The ten largest clones capture approximately 5.7% of the sample. Sequencing input: blood. These TCRs come from a young man in good health.

The V call is TRBV5-4, the J call TRBJ1-2, with D unresolved. V dropped 0 bases and J dropped 3 bases, with 9 bases sitting between them. The CDR3 has 14 amino acids. Germline V CDR1 and CDR2: SGHNT, YYREEE (reference sequence). The CDR3 here is CASSLVGGHYGYTF. The CDR3 DNA is TGTGCCAGCAGCTTGGTAGGCGGGCACTATGGCTACACCTTC.

The V gene is TRBV6-2 or TRBV6-3, the J gene TRBJ2-2, with D hard to call. Germline CDR1 MNHEY, CDR2 SVGEGT. V was clipped by 7 bases and J by 6 bases, with 18 bases between them. This CDR3 contains 15 residues. CDR3 sequence: CASIPDTASAGELFF. DNA of the CDR3: TGTGCCAGCATCCCCGACACCGCCTCCGCCGGGGAGCTGTTTTTT.

The chain employs TRBV6-6 and TRBJ2-5; 9 bases align to TRBD1. This CDR3 region has 15 residues. CDR1 and CDR2 (germline): MNHNY, SVGAGI (reference sequence). V shed 2 bases and J 0 bases; nucleotides not matched to a gene: 1. The CDR3 DNA follows: TGTGCCAGCAGTTACGGACAGGGGTACCAAGAGACCCAGTACTTC. Its translation: CASSYGQGYQETQYF.

The CDR3 here is CASSYTGIGDQPQHF. The DNA for the CDR3 is TGTGCCAGCAGTTATACAGGGATAGGCGATCAGCCCCAGCATTTT. The chain carries TRBV6-6 and TRBJ1-5, with TRBD1 as a possible D gene (6 bases). The germline V and J ends were trimmed by 3 bases and 5 bases, with 14 bases remaining between them. CDR3 size: 15 residues. Germline V gene sequence: CDR1 MNHNY, CDR2 SVGAGI (reference sequence).

The chain is built from TRBV9 and TRBJ1-5; D unclear. This CDR3 is 15 amino acids long. V lost 0 bases to trimming and J lost 3 bases, with 10 bases between them. CDR1 is SGDLS and CDR2 is YYNGEE in the germline V gene. The CDR3 DNA follows: TGTGCCAGCAGCGTAGATCCGGATTCCAATCAGCCCCAGCATTTT. Translation: CASSVDPDSNQPQHF.

This clone came up once. J is TRBJ2-6 and V is TRBV5-4, with no clear D. The germline V and J ends were trimmed by 2 bases and 4 bases, with 16 bases remaining between them. This CDR3 region has 17 residues. The germline V gene has CDR1 SGHNT and CDR2 YYREEE (reference sequence). The CDR3 DNA reads TGTGCCAGCAGCTTCCCCCCCGTATTATCCGGGGCCAACGTCCTGACTTTC. This sequence encodes CASSFPPVLSGANVLTF.

V and J are TRBV5-1 and TRBJ1-2, with D unclear. Looked up from germline, CDR1 is SGHRS and CDR2 is YFSETQ. The CDR3 totals 16 residues. Trimming removed 0 bases from V and 2 bases from J, with 14 bases in between. The CDR3 DNA sequence: TGCGCCAGCAGCTTGGATGGGCAGTCGTCCAACTATGGCTACACCTTC. As protein: CASSLDGQSSNYGYTF.

This chain connects TRBV27 to TRBJ2-3; D remains ambiguous. Trimming took off 1 base at V and 2 bases at J, with 7 bases between the two ends. The CDR3 is made up of 14 amino acids. CDR1 is MNHEY, CDR2 SMNVEV, per germline (reference sequence). This CDR3 reads CASSLYYLTDTQYF. The CDR3, as DNA: TGTGCCAGCAGTTTATATTACCTCACAGATACGCAGTATTTT.

Comment on this clone: The same CDR3 also results from other DNA sequences found in this sample. This rearrangement joins TRBV30 to TRBJ1-1; tentative D call: TRBD1 (5 bases). V was trimmed by 0 bases and J by 1 base, leaving 9 bases between them. The germline V gene has CDR1 GTSNPN and CDR2 SVGIG (reference sequence). The CDR3 consists of 14 residues. CDR3 amino acids: CAWSVGQGNTEAFF. CDR3 in DNA: TGTGCCTGGAGTGTAGGGCAGGGGAACACTGAAGCTTTCTTT.

The chain carries TRBV21-1 and TRBJ1-2. TRBV21-1 is an annotated pseudogene. This CDR3 is built from 17 residues. The CDR3 sequence: CASSKGPFGGEGYGYTF. The CDR3 DNA is TGTGCCAGCAGCAAAGGACCTTTTGGGGGGGAAGGCTATGGCTACACCTTC.

This rearrangement joins TRBV4-1 to TRBJ2-1; unclear D gene. This CDR3 is built from 15 residues. Germline lookup yields CDR1 MGHRA and CDR2 YSYEKL. Trimming stripped 4 bases from V and 2 bases from J, with 12 bases between. Here the CDR3 DNA reads TGCGCCAGCAGCCCCGCCCCGAGCCCCTACAATGAGCAGTTCTTC. The encoded protein is CASSPAPSPYNEQFF.

V usage is TRBV9 and J usage is TRBJ2-1, with a tentative D call TRBD2 (5 bases). The CDR3 covers 14 residues. Germline-derived CDR1 and CDR2 are SGDLS and YYNGEE. Trimming removed 3 bases from V and 7 bases from J, with 14 bases in between. The CDR3 protein is CASSAEGSLNEQFF. The CDR3 region has the DNA TGTGCCAGCAGCGCTGAGGGATCTCTAAATGAGCAGTTCTTC.

The chain uses TRBV4-3 and TRBJ2-7; TRBD2 matches at 7 bases. The CDR3 runs to 15 residues. The ends lost 0 bases at V and 0 bases at J; junction bases unmatched: 2. From germline, CDR1 is LGHNA and CDR2 YSLEER. The CDR3 spells CASSQDRGDSYEQYF. The CDR3 DNA follows: TGCGCCAGCAGCCAAGATCGGGGGGACTCCTACGAGCAGTACTTC.

This rearrangement joins TRBV7-2 to TRBJ2-5; D is perhaps TRBD1 (5 bases). V was shortened by 1 base and J by 5 bases, with 17 bases between the two germline ends. The CDR3 is made up of 16 amino acids. Germline V gene lookup returns CDR1 SGHTA and CDR2 FQGNSA. CDR3: CASSLVAAGAQETQYF. In nucleotides, the CDR3 is TGTGCCAGCAGCTTAGTGGCTGCTGGGGCGCAGGAGACCCAGTACTTC.

This clone was seen a single time. The chain couples TRBV19 to TRBJ1-5; D ambiguous. V was cut by 7 bases and J by 2 bases, with 12 bases left in between. Germline lookup yields CDR1 LNHDA and CDR2 SQIVND (reference sequence). This CDR3 spans 14 amino acids. The CDR3, as DNA: TGTGCCAGTAAGGCCCTTGGAGGCAATCAGCCCCAGCATTTT. This codes for CASKALGGNQPQHF.

V usage is TRBV18 and J usage is TRBJ1-6; D is uncertain. Germline-derived CDR1 and CDR2 are KGHSH and LQKENI. The CDR3 contains 16 residues. V was shortened by 1 base and J by 7 bases, with 14 bases between the two germline ends. CDR3 sequence: CASSPLARSPNSPLHF. CDR3 in DNA: TGTGCCAGCTCACCACTCGCCAGGAGTCCAAATTCACCCCTCCACTTT.

Written as DNA, the CDR3 is TGTGCCAGCACTCATACAGGGGGTTCGAACTATGGCTACACCTTC. Amino acid sequence: CASTHTGGSNYGYTF. V gene TRBV6-4 combines with J gene TRBJ1-2; 8 bases map to TRBD1. There are 15 residues in the CDR3. The V gene end was trimmed by 7 bases and the J gene end by 2 bases; junction bases not matched to a gene: 9. Germline V gives CDR1 MRHNA, CDR2 SNTAGT.

The chain is built from TRBV7-6 and TRBJ2-1; D is unresolved. Trimming took off 1 base at V and 2 bases at J, with 12 bases between the two ends. Germline CDR1 and CDR2: SGHVS and FNYEAQ. This CDR3 is built from 16 residues. The CDR3 sequence: CASSLVPNSAYNEQFF. The CDR3 DNA follows: TGTGCCAGCAGCTTAGTTCCAAACAGCGCCTACAATGAGCAGTTCTTC.

This rearrangement joins TRBV5-1 to TRBJ2-2; 9 nucleotides line up with TRBD2. This CDR3 has 17 residues. CDR1 is SGHRS, CDR2 YFSETQ, per germline. V shed 4 bases and J 3 bases; nucleotides not matched to a gene: 10. CDR3 amino acids: CASSDPTSGSDTGELFF. In DNA form, the CDR3 reads TGCGCCAGCAGCGACCCAACTAGCGGGTCCGACACCGGGGAGCTGTTTTTT.

This clone has a handful of counts. Here the CDR3 DNA reads TGTGCCAGCAGCGCGCTCCCGGGGTCCTACAATGAGCAGTTCTTC. The encoded protein is CASSALPGSYNEQFF. This rearrangement joins TRBV3-1 (or the pseudogene TRBV3-2) to TRBJ2-1, with a possible D match to TRBD2 (5 bases). The V end lost 5 bases, the J end lost 1 base, and 12 bases lay between the germline ends. This CDR3 has 15 amino acids. The germline gives CDR1 LGHDT, CDR2 YNNKEL (reference sequence).

As regards this clone: One end of the junction does not line up with germline, which may come from a read error. The chain is built from TRBV6-2 or TRBV6-3 and TRBJ2-7, with D uncertain. This CDR3 is built from 11 residues. The germline V gene encodes CDR1 MNHEY and CDR2 SVGEGT. CDR3 DNA sequence: TGTGCCAGCAGTGACTCCTACGAGCAGTACTTC. Translated: CASSDSYEQYF.

This clone occurred once. The genes are TRBV6-5 and TRBJ2-2, with 9 bases lining up with TRBD2. This CDR3 spans 15 amino acids. V lost 6 bases and J lost 4; bases outside the gene matches: 6. Germline values: CDR1 MNHEY, CDR2 SVGAGI. The CDR3 nucleotides are TGTGCCAGCAGCCTTAGCGGGAGCGGCACCGGGGAGCTGTTTTTT. Its translation: CASSLSGSGTGELFF.

The chain links TRBV29-1 to TRBJ2-5; D may be TRBD1 (6 bases). The CDR3 runs to 12 residues. Trimming took off 4 bases at V and 3 bases at J, with 9 bases between the two ends. CDR1 is SQVTM, CDR2 ANQGSEA, per germline. CDR3 sequence (DNA): TGCAGCGTTGCTGAGGGGGAAGAGACCCAGTACTTC. It yields the protein CSVAEGEETQYF.

V gene TRBV7-6 combines with J gene TRBJ2-1; 10 bases fit TRBD1. V lost 5 bases and J lost 7; bases outside the gene matches: 11. This CDR3 region has 16 residues. CDR1 and CDR2 (germline): SGHVS, FNYEAQ. CDR3 sequence: CASSRLTGGGFNEQFF. For the CDR3, the DNA is TGTGCCAGCAGCCGACTGACAGGGGGCGGCTTTAATGAGCAGTTCTTC.

The J gene is TRBJ1-1, the V gene TRBV5-6, with D hard to call. The CDR3 is 13 amino acids. From germline, CDR1 is SGHDT and CDR2 YYEEEE. V lost 4 bases and J lost 7, with 14 bases in between. In DNA, the CDR3 is TGTGCCAGCAGCCATCCCGCCACCGTTGAAGCTTTCTTT. As protein: CASSHPATVEAFF.